The clone carrying this T cell receptor beta chain was picked up a small number of times. The source of the sample is a study of blood T cells in healthy people across ages. Using a J-beta primer mix together with a sample-barcoded 5' primer, a second PCR was run for 7 to 11 cycles. TCRdb re-analysed the 5' RACE reads in MiXCR, keeping a single row per CDR3 protein. The sample gives 1.6 million or so distinct CDR3 sequences, around 36% of which show up once; over 9% is in the top ten. The germline gives CDR1 MGHRA, CDR2 YSYEKL. This CDR3 spans 14 amino acids. V was trimmed by 0 bases and J by 10 bases, leaving 13 bases between them.

The clonotype was recovered from a woman in her twenties or thirties in good health. The rearrangement uses TRBV4-1 and TRBJ2-4; D unclear. The sequencing sample was made of blood. In DNA form, the CDR3 reads TGCGCCAGCAGCCAAGACGTAACAGTTGGTATTCAGTACTTC. It specifies CASSQDVTVGIQYF.